This passage covers 16 T cell receptor beta chains from one sample sequenced in a study of human T cells and chemical hapten exposure. TCRdb passed the RACE reads through MiXCR, listing each CDR3 protein once. The sample yields about 250,000 distinct CDR3 sequences, roughly 8% seen once. Time point denoted: pre-sensitization, week 0. Treatment meaning: therapeutic diphenylcyclopropenone sensitization with weekly scalp DPC. This material consisted of whole blood, taken in connection with sensitization to the hapten diphenylcyclopropenone (DPC). The source of these receptors is a young man with alopecia areata. Some clones in this sample may be carry-over from other donors' samples.

This clonotype has only a few counts. At one end the junction does not follow the germline gene, possibly because of a read error. The chain uses TRBV4-3 and TRBJ2-6; D remains ambiguous. The CDR3 sequence is 19 residues long. Germline V gene sequence: CDR1 LGHNA, CDR2 YSLEER. The chain's CDR3 is CVSSQEVRPLGSGANVLTF. The CDR3 DNA follows: TGCGTCAGCAGCCAAGAAGTCCGGCCCTTAGGCTCTGGGGCCAACGTCCTGACTTTC.

This clonotype was observed many times. The chain joins TRBV9 to TRBJ2-3, with TRBD2 identical over 9 bases. The CDR3 is 15 amino acids. The V gene end was trimmed by 0 bases and the J gene end by 5 bases; junction bases not matched to a gene: 4. Germline values: CDR1 SGDLS, CDR2 YYNGEE. The CDR3 region has the DNA TGTGCCAGCAGCGTAGTAGCGGGGGCGGGAGATACGCAGTATTTT. Its translation is CASSVVAGAGDTQYF.

This clonotype was observed a handful of times. This chain connects TRBV25-1 to TRBJ2-5; D is tentatively TRBD1 or TRBD2 (5 bases each). Between the trimmed V and J ends, which lost 2 bases and 5 bases, there was a span of 18 bases. This CDR3 is 16 amino acids long. CDR1 MGHDK and CDR2 SYGVNS come from the germline V gene. The DNA for the CDR3 is TGTGCCAGCAGTGAACTGGCTCGGGACGCAAGGGAGACCCAGTACTTC. It is translated as CASSELARDARETQYF.

This clonotype has only a few counts. The chain recombines TRBV29-1 with TRBJ2-3, with D possibly being TRBD1 (6 bases). V dropped 2 bases and J dropped 4 bases, with 13 bases sitting between them. The CDR3 has 14 residues. Germline V CDR1 and CDR2: SQVTM, ANQGSEA. CDR3 in DNA: TGCAGCGTTGAATGGCCAGGGGACCCAGATACGCAGTATTTT. The encoded protein is CSVEWPGDPDTQYF.

V and J are TRBV7-2 and TRBJ1-1; maybe TRBD1 (5 bases). The germline V gene has CDR1 SGHTA and CDR2 FQGNSA. The CDR3 has 15 amino acids. Trimming shortened V by 1 base and J by 4 bases, and 13 bases separated the two germline ends. For the CDR3, the DNA is TGTGCCAGCAGCTTAGTGGGCAGGGATGGCACTGAAGCTTTCTTT. Translating it yields CASSLVGRDGTEAFF.

This clonotype was recorded at least ten times. This chain uses TRBV6-6 with TRBJ1-5; D unclear. This CDR3 is 14 amino acids long. From germline, CDR1 is MNHNY and CDR2 SVGAGI (reference sequence). The V and J ends lost 2 bases and 1 base respectively, with 6 bases between them. The CDR3 region is CASSYRVSNQPQHF. CDR3 in DNA: TGTGCCAGCAGTTACCGCGTAAGCAATCAGCCCCAGCATTTT.

There are a few counts of this clonotype. This sequence joins TRBV5-4 and TRBJ1-3; no reliable D call. This CDR3 contains 15 residues. Trimming left V 1 base short and J 0 bases short, with 8 bases between. Germline assignment: CDR1 SGHNT and CDR2 YYREEE (reference sequence). The CDR3 sequence: CASSLITDSGNTIYF. DNA for the CDR3: TGTGCCAGCAGCTTGATCACCGACTCTGGAAACACCATATATTTT.

This clonotype was detected ten times or more. The gene calls are TRBV7-6 and TRBJ2-5; D gene ambiguous. The germline V gene has CDR1 SGHVS and CDR2 FNYEAQ. Between the trimmed V and J ends, which lost 5 bases and 5 bases, there was a span of 6 bases. The CDR3 is 11 amino acids. CDR3 in DNA: TGTGCCAGCAGCCCCCGGGAGACCCAGTACTTC. It yields the protein CASSPRETQYF.

This clonotype has ten or more counts. The J gene is TRBJ1-1, the V gene TRBV6-2 or TRBV6-3; D not certain. The germline gives CDR1 MNHEY, CDR2 SVGEGT. Trimming left V 7 bases short and J 1 base short, with 13 bases between. This CDR3 is 14 amino acids long. CDR3 loop: CASTVSLENTEAFF. CDR3 DNA sequence: TGTGCCAGCACAGTCTCCCTAGAGAACACTGAAGCTTTCTTT.

This clonotype has a handful of counts. The gene calls are TRBV7-3 and TRBJ1-4, with D possibly matching TRBD1 (6 bases). Germline CDR1 and CDR2: SGHTA and FQGTGA. The CDR3 is 13 amino acids. Trimming took off 5 bases at V and 8 bases at J, with 12 bases between the two ends. The CDR3 here is CASSRQEGEKLFF. Written as DNA, the CDR3 is TGTGCCAGCAGCCGACAGGAGGGGGAAAAACTGTTTTTT.

Here the CDR3 DNA reads TGTGCCAGCAGGCCTTGGGGGACAGGGACAGATACGCAGTATTTT. This sequence encodes CASRPWGTGTDTQYF. The chain is built from TRBV12-3 or TRBV12-4 and TRBJ2-3, with TRBD1 matching over 9 bases. The CDR3 runs to 15 residues. V shed 6 bases and J 3 bases; nucleotides not matched to a gene: 7.

This clonotype came up a few times. The chain recombines TRBV11-2 with TRBJ1-2; 8 nucleotides match TRBD1. The V segment lost 2 bases and the J segment 6 bases; nucleotides outside the gene matches: 8. The CDR3 length is 15 residues. From germline, CDR1 is SGHAT and CDR2 FQNNGV. As DNA, the CDR3 is TGTGCCAGCAGCTTATCCGTAGCAGGGGGCCATGGCTACACCTTC. Translated: CASSLSVAGGHGYTF.

The sample holds a few counts of this clonotype. The chain recombines TRBV6-6 with TRBJ1-1; D is unclear. The germline gives CDR1 MNHNY, CDR2 SVGAGI (reference sequence). The CDR3 is 13 residues long. V lost 3 bases and J lost 4, with 9 bases in between. CDR3 bases: TGTGCCAGCAGTTATTCCAAGAGCACTGAAGCTTTCTTT. This translates into CASSYSKSTEAFF.

J is TRBJ1-4 and V is TRBV7-2, with D possibly TRBD1 on 6 matching bases. Germline CDR1 SGHTA, CDR2 FQGNSA. The CDR3 spans 15 residues. V was shortened by 5 bases and J by 5 bases, with 15 bases between the two germline ends. Here the CDR3 reads CASSPDRCPNEKLFF. CDR3 DNA: TGTGCCAGCAGCCCCGACAGGTGCCCAAATGAAAAACTGTTTTTT.

In this sample, this clonotype turned up a few times. This chain uses TRBV7-8 with TRBJ2-7; D tentatively fits TRBD1 or TRBD2 (5 bases each). The length of the CDR3 is 16 residues. Germline CDR1 reads SGHVS; CDR2 reads FQNEAQ. Trimming pared 5 bases from V and 7 bases from J, leaving 24 bases between. The CDR3: CASSPGPTEPTQEQYV. The CDR3 coding sequence is TGTGCCAGCAGCCCGGGGCCGACGGAGCCGACGCAAGAGCAGTACGTC.

This clonotype has at least ten counts. The rearrangement joins TRBV9 to TRBJ1-1, with D uncertain. Trimming removed 2 bases from V and 4 bases from J, with 9 bases in between. CDR3 length: 13 amino acids. Germline V gene sequence: CDR1 SGDLS, CDR2 YYNGEE. CDR3 sequence (DNA): TGTGCCAGCAGCGTGACGGTAGCCACTGAAGCTTTCTTT. Its translation is CASSVTVATEAFF.